This TCR beta chain was sequenced for a study of T-cell reconstitution after alpha-beta-depleted transplantation in children. This clonotype was picked up many times. Researchers prepared the TCRbeta library using unique molecular identifiers, the study reports. TCRdb itself ran the PCR reads through MiXCR, one entry per CDR3 protein. The data hold almost 400,000 distinct CDR3 sequences, with roughly 21% observed a single time. The CDR3 contains 15 residues. V was clipped by 5 bases and J by 0 bases; unmatched bases: 3. CDR1 is SEHNR, CDR2 FQNEAQ, per germline (reference sequence). The sequence was collected from a human donor who donated a stem cell graft to a child with acute myeloid leukemia. Sequences were derived from PBMCs from the stem cell graft donor, sampled from the stem cell graft. The chain combines TRBV7-9 with TRBJ2-3, with 9 positions matching TRBD2. The CDR3 sequence: CASSPGLASTDTQYF. The CDR3 nucleotides read TGTGCCAGCAGCCCCGGACTAGCGAGCACAGATACGCAGTATTTT.